The T cell receptor (beta chain) described here comes from a study of OX40 agonist ivuxolimab in advanced cancers. The CDR3 has 16 amino acids. The V end lost 4 bases, the J end lost 0 bases, and 14 bases lay between the germline ends. Germline V lookup: CDR1 SGHVS, CDR2 FNYEAQ. Profiled with immunoSEQ multiplex PCR; TCRdb holds only in-frame clones, not every one. The sample yields some 80,000 clones, about 92% seen once. The sequenced sample was CD4+ or CD8+ T cells sorted from blood, obtained in a trial of the OX40 agonist ivuxolimab. This TCR was sampled from an adult with an advanced solid tumor such as melanoma, head and neck, liver or kidney cancer. The chain links TRBV7-6 to TRBJ2-3; possibly TRBD2 for D (5 bases). The CDR3 here is CASSYGRRTSTDTQYF. CDR3 coding DNA: TGTGCCAGCAGCTACGGACGGAGGACTAGCACAGATACGCAGTATTTT.